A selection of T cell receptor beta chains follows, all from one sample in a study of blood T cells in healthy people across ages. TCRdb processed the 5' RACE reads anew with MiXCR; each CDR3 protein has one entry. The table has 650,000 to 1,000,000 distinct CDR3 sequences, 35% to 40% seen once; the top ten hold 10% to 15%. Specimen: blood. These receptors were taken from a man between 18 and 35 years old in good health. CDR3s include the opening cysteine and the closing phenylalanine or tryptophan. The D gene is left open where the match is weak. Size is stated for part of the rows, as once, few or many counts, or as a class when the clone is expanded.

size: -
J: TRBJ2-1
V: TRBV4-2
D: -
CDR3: CASSPGKGVAYEQFF
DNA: TGTGCCAGCAGTCCAGGTAAAGGGGTGGCCTACGAGCAGTTCTTC

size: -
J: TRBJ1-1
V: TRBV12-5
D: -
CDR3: CASGFRQVHQLGAFF
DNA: TGTGCTAGTGGTTTTAGACAGGTCCACCAGTTAGGAGCTTTCTTT

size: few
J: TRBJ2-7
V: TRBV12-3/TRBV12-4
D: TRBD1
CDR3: CASSRRQGAYEQYF
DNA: TGTGCCAGCAGTCGAAGACAGGGGGCCTACGAGCAGTACTTC

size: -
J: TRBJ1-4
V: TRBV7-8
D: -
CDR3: CASSRTRAFTNEKLFF
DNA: TGTGCCAGCAGCCGGACACGTGCCTTCACTAATGAAAAACTGTTTTTT

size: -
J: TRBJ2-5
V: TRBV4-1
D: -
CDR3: CASSQVGGAQETQYF
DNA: TGCGCCAGCAGCCAAGTTGGGGGGGCCCAAGAGACCCAGTACTTC

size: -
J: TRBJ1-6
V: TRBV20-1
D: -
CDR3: CSSSDGGALNSPLHF
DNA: TGCAGTTCCTCCGATGGGGGGGCCCTGAATTCACCCCTCCACTTT

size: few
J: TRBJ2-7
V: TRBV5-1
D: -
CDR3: CASSLGVGGHSEQYF
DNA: TGCGCCAGCAGCTTGGGCGTAGGAGGGCACTCCGAGCAGTACTTC

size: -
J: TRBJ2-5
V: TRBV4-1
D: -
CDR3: CASSQEGSRAETQYF
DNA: TGCGCCAGCAGCCAAGAGGGGAGCAGGGCGGAGACCCAGTACTTC

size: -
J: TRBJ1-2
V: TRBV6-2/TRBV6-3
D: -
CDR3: CASSPTGMNNYGYTF
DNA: TGTGCCAGCAGTCCCACAGGGATGAATAACTATGGCTACACCTTC

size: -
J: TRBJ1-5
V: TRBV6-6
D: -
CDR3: CASSYDKGDQPQHF
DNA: TGTGCCAGCAGTTACGACAAGGGGGATCAGCCCCAGCATTTT

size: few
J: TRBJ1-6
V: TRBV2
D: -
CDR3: CASRAGAYSPLHF
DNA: TGTGCCAGCAGAGCCGGGGCCTATTCACCCCTCCACTTT

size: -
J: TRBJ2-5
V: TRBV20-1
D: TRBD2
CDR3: CNARDPGSSGVYEQYF
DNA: TGCAATGCTAGAGATCCGGGCTCTAGCGGGGTCTACGAGCAGTATTTC

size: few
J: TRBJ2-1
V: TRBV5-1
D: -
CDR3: CASSLVSSSYNEQFF
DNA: TGCGCCAGCAGTCTAGTGTCGAGCTCCTACAATGAGCAGTTCTTC

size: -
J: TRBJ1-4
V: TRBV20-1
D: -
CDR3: CSATGLNEKLFF
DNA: TGCAGTGCTACCGGCCTTAATGAAAAACTGTTTTTT

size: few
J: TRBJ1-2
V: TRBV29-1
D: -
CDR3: CSVEDIAGIRGYTF
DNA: TGCAGCGTTGAAGATATCGCAGGAATCCGCGGCTACACCTTC

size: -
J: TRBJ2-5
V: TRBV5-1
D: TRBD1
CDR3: CASSLASGTAETQYF
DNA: TGCGCCAGCAGCTTGGCATCCGGGACAGCGGAGACCCAGTACTTC

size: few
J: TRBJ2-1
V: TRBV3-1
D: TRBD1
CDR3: CASSQRDRHNEQFF
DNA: TGTGCCAGCAGCCAACGGGACAGGCACAATGAGCAGTTCTTC

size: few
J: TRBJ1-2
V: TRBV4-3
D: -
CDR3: CASSQVSGDDYGYTF
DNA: TGCGCCAGCAGCCAAGTGTCGGGGGATGACTATGGCTACACCTTC

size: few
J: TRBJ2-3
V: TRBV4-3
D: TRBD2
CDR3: CASSQETPGRGSTDTQYF
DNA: TGCGCCAGCAGCCAAGAAACCCCCGGGAGGGGCAGCACAGATACGCAGTATTTT

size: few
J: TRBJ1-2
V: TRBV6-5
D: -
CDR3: CASRAPGNYGYTF
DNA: TGTGCCAGCAGGGCTCCAGGAAACTATGGCTACACCTTC

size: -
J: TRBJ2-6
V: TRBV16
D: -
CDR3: CASSLGSGSGANVLTF
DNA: TGTGCCAGCAGCCTAGGCAGTGGCTCTGGGGCCAACGTCCTGACTTTC

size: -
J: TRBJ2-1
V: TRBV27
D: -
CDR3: CASSMLAEETQFF
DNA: TGTGCCAGCAGTATGTTAGCGGAAGAGACCCAGTTCTTC

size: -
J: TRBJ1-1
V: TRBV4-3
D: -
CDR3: CASSRGVVNTEAFF
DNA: TGCGCCAGCAGCCGGGGGGTAGTGAACACTGAAGCTTTCTTT

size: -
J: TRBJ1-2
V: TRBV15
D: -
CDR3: CATSSSNRDYGYTF
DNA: TGTGCCACCAGCAGTAGTAACAGGGATTATGGCTACACCTTC

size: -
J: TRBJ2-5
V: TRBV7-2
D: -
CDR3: CASSQPFGPQETQYF
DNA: TGTGCCAGCAGTCAGCCTTTCGGACCGCAAGAGACCCAGTACTTC

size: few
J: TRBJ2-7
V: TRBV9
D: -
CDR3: CASSVGAAPTNEQYF
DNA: TGTGCCAGCAGCGTAGGGGCAGCCCCTACGAACGAGCAGTACTTC

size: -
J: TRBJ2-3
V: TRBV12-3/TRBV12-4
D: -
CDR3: CASSLWSSGADTQYF
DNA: TGTGCCAGCAGTTTATGGTCGAGCGGCGCAGATACGCAGTATTTT

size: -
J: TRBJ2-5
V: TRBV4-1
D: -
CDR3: CASSQDSGSPDQETQYF
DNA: TGCGCCAGCAGCCAAGATTCGGGGTCCCCGGACCAAGAGACCCAGTACTTC

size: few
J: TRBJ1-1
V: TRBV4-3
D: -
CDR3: CASSPYIGWAEAFF
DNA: TGCGCCAGCAGCCCATATATTGGGTGGGCTGAAGCTTTCTTT

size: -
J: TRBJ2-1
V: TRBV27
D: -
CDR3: CASSGTTYNEQFF
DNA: TGTGCCAGCTCCGGGACAACCTACAATGAGCAGTTCTTC

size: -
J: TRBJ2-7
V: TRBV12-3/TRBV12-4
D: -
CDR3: CASSFGTQRSYNEQYF
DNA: TGTGCCAGCAGTTTTGGGACCCAACGCTCCTACAATGAGCAGTACTTC

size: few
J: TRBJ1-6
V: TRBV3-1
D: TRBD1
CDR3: CASSPRGTGKNSPLHF
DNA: TGTGCCAGCAGCCCAAGGGGGACAGGGAAGAATTCACCCCTCCACTTT

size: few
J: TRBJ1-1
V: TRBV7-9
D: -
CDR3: CASSLAVGQGTTEAFF
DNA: TGTGCCAGCAGCTTAGCGGTGGGGCAGGGTACCACTGAAGCTTTCTTT

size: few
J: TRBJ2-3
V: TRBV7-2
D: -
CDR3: CASSFITGRDTQYF
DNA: TGTGCCAGCAGCTTTATCACGGGGAGAGATACGCAGTATTTT

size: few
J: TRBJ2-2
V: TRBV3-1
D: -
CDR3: CASSQDSGYTGELFF
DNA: TGTGCCAGCAGCCAAGATTCCGGGTATACCGGGGAGCTGTTTTTT

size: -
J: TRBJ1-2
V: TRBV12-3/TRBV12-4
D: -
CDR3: CASSNGRERGYTF
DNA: TGTGCCAGCTCAAATGGCAGGGAACGTGGCTACACCTTC

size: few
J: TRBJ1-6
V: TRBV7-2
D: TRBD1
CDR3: CASNYGTGPSPLHF
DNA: TGTGCCAGCAACTACGGGACAGGGCCTTCACCCCTCCACTTT

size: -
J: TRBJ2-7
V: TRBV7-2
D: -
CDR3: CASSLYLGQISPEQYF
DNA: TGTGCCAGCAGCTTATATTTAGGGCAGATAAGTCCCGAGCAGTACTTC

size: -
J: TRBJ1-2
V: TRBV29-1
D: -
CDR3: CNVTRQSNYGYTF
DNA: TGCAACGTGACCCGACAGTCTAACTATGGCTACACCTTC

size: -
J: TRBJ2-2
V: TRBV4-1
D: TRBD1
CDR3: CASSQDRTGGTGELFF
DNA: TGCGCCAGCAGCCAGGACAGGACAGGGGGCACCGGGGAGCTGTTTTTT

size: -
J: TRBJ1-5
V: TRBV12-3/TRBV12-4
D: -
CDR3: CASRWANHPQHF
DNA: TGTGCCAGCAGGTGGGCGAATCACCCCCAGCATTTT

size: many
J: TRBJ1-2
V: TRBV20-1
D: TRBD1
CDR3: CSARDRGYGYTF
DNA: TGCAGTGCTAGGGACAGGGGTTATGGCTACACCTTC

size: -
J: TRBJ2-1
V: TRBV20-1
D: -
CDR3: CSASRDGFLRFF
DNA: TGCAGTGCTAGTCGAGACGGCTTCCTGAGGTTCTTC

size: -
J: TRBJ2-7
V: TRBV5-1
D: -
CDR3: CASTPEGSLYEQYF
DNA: TGCGCCAGCACCCCGGAGGGGAGTCTCTACGAGCAGTACTTC

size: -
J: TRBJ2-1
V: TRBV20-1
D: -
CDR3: CSAHGGLETQFF
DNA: TGCAGTGCTCATGGGGGCTTAGAGACCCAGTTCTTC

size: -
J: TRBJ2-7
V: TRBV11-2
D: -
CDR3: CASSLGVNSYEQYF
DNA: TGTGCCAGCAGCTTAGGGGTCAACTCCTACGAGCAGTACTTC

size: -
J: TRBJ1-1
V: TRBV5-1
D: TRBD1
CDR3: CASSLVYRGRNTEAFF
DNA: TGCGCCAGCAGCTTGGTCTACAGGGGTCGGAACACTGAAGCTTTCTTT

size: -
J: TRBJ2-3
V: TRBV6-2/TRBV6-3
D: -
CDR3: CTSSYISRVSTDTQYF
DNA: TGTACCAGCAGTTACATTAGTCGGGTTAGCACAGATACGCAGTATTTT